This entry lists 8 T cell receptor beta chains sequenced from one sample in a study of cytomegalovirus exposure and HLA in healthy donors. It was with 60 Vbeta and 13 Jbeta primers that the PCR ran. Assay used: immunoSEQ multiplex PCR; TCRdb lists only in-frame clones, some missing. The sample includes some 64,000 clones, around 89% of them seen just once. Source material: PBMCs. These TCRs come from a young man in good health and CMV-seropositive.

V and J are TRBV27 and TRBJ2-7; TRBD1 aligns across 10 bases. Germline-derived CDR1 and CDR2 are MNHEY and SMNVEV (reference sequence). This CDR3 has 19 residues. V gave up 1 base and J gave up 3 bases; unmatched junction bases: 15. For the CDR3, the DNA is TGTGCCAGCAGTTTATACGGGACAGGGGTAGGGCTAGGGATCTACGAGCAGTACTTC. This codes for CASSLYGTGVGLGIYEQYF.

Worth noting for this clone: At the DNA level, this CDR3 is encoded by other sequences in the same sample as well. V gene TRBV12-5 combines with J gene TRBJ2-7, with D unclear. Trimming cost V 1 base and J 0 bases, with 4 bases left between them. The CDR3 has 13 amino acids. In germline, CDR1 is LGHNT, CDR2 FRNRAP. The CDR3: CASGLDSSYEQYF. The CDR3 region has the DNA TGTGCTAGTGGTTTGGACAGCTCCTACGAGCAGTACTTC.

The V call is TRBV6-6, the J call TRBJ2-7; a weak D match, TRBD1 (5 bases). The germline V gene has CDR1 MNHNY and CDR2 SVGAGI (reference sequence). The CDR3 has 13 amino acids. Between the trimmed V and J ends, which lost 5 bases and 1 base, there was a span of 9 bases. CDR3 nucleotides: TGTGCCAGCAGTAAGGACACGTCCTACGAGCAGTACTTC. Protein product: CASSKDTSYEQYF.

The V gene is TRBV5-1, the J gene TRBJ2-1, with 11 bases lining up with TRBD2. CDR1 and CDR2 (germline): SGHRS, YFSETQ. V gave up 4 bases and J gave up 1 base; unmatched junction bases: 4. The CDR3 runs 16 residues. The CDR3 nucleotides read TGCGCCAGCAGCGGTGGGACTAGCGGTTCCTACAATGAGCAGTTCTTC. It specifies CASSGGTSGSYNEQFF. Combining the CDR3 with reference TRBV5-1 and TRBJ2-1 gives the whole variable domain KAGVTQTPRYLIKTRGQQVTLSCSPISGHRSVSWYQQTPGQGLQFLFEYFSETQRNKGNFPGRFSGRQFSNSRSEMNVSTLELGDSALYLCASSGGTSGSYNEQFFGPGTRLTVL.

This chain uses TRBV18 with TRBJ2-3; D unresolved. Trimming stripped 6 bases from V and 2 bases from J, with 9 bases between. CDR3 length: 13 amino acids. Per the germline V gene, CDR1 is KGHSH and CDR2 is LQKENI. The CDR3 region is CASSSVITDTQYF. The CDR3 bases are TGTGCCAGCTCGTCAGTCATCACAGATACGCAGTATTTT.

The CDR3: CATRKGGLAGGEQYF. CDR3 coding DNA: TGTGCCACCAGAAAGGGGGGACTAGCGGGAGGGGAGCAGTACTTC. This chain uses TRBV7-9 with TRBJ2-7, with 16 bases identical to TRBD2. V trimming: 10 bases; J trimming: 7 bases; junction bases outside the gene matches: 10. This CDR3 comprises 15 residues. Germline assignment: CDR1 SEHNR and CDR2 FQNEAQ (reference sequence).

V usage is TRBV5-1 and J usage is TRBJ2-1; 11 bases line up with TRBD2. The CDR3 spans 16 residues. Germline V gene lookup returns CDR1 SGHRS and CDR2 YFSETQ. J gave up 9 bases and V 1 base, and 9 bases lay outside the gene matches. This CDR3 reads CASSLSTSGEGGEQFF. CDR3 in DNA: TGCGCCAGCAGCTTGTCGACTAGCGGGGAGGGCGGTGAGCAGTTCTTC.

The chain uses TRBV2 and TRBJ1-2; a weak D match, TRBD1 (6 bases). The V end was cut by 0 bases, the J end by 1 base, with 15 bases between. Germline V gene data show CDR1 as SNHLY and CDR2 as FYNNEI. The CDR3 length is 17 residues. The CDR3 DNA sequence: TGTGCCAGCAGTGAAGCACTATGGGACATAAGTAACTATGGCTACACCTTC. Translating it yields CASSEALWDISNYGYTF. Full variable domain (remainder filled in from reference TRBV2 and TRBJ1-2): EPEVTQTPSHQVTQMGQEVILRCVPISNHLYFYWYRQILGQKVEFLVSFYNNEISEKSEIFDDQFSVERPDGSNFTLKIRSTKLEDSAMYFCASSEALWDISNYGYTFGSGTRLTVV.